This T cell receptor (beta chain) was documented in a study of blood T cell repertoires in COVID-19. The method was immunoSEQ multiplex PCR; TCRdb's version includes in-frame clones alone and lacks a portion of them. The profile shows some 90,000 clones, 80% to 90% of them singletons. Looked up from germline, CDR1 is SNHLY and CDR2 is FYNNEI. CDR3 length: 17 amino acids. The junction had 10 bases not matched to a gene; V was cut back by 7 bases and J by 4 bases. This sequence joins TRBV2 and TRBJ2-2; TRBD2 aligns across 12 bases. Sequences were obtained from peripheral blood. The sequence was collected from a man aged 50 or older with acute or convalescent COVID-19. CDR3: CASNPSGGARGTGELFF. For the CDR3, the DNA is TGTGCCAGCAACCCTAGCGGGGGGGCCAGGGGCACCGGGGAGCTGTTTTTT.